Presented here are 31 T cell receptor beta chains from one specimen sequenced in a study of T-cell reconstitution after alpha-beta-depleted transplantation in children. Using unique molecular identifiers, the investigators prepared the TCRbeta library. TCRdb redid the calling of the PCR reads with MiXCR, one entry per CDR3 protein. The repertoire holds some 500,000 distinct CDR3 sequences, with 18% as singletons. The sequences come from PBMCs from the stem cell graft donor, collected from the stem cell graft. The receptors here all came from a human donor who donated a stem cell graft to a child with acute lymphoblastic leukemia.

This clonotype was counted between two and nine times. The chain uses TRBV5-6 and TRBJ2-2; the match to TRBD2 covers 14 bases. This CDR3 spans 18 amino acids. From germline, CDR1 is SGHDT and CDR2 YYEEEE. V shed 3 bases, J shed 3 bases, and the junction held 7 bases outside the gene matches. In nucleotides, the CDR3 is TGTGCCAGCAGCTCGTCGACTAGCGGGAGGGCCGACACCGGGGAGCTGTTTTTT. Protein product: CASSSSTSGRADTGELFF. The variable domain in full, with the rest retrieved from reference TRBV5-6 and TRBJ2-2, is DAGVTQSPTHLIKTRGQQVTLRCSPKSGHDTVSWYQQALGQGPQFIFQYYEEEERQRGNFPDRFSGHQFPNYSSELNVNALLLGDSALYLCASSSSTSGRADTGELFFGEGSRLTVL.

This clonotype was detected a few times. The chain links TRBV11-2 to TRBJ2-1; D might be TRBD2 (6 bases). This CDR3 has 15 amino acids. Germline values: CDR1 SGHAT, CDR2 FQNNGV. V was cut by 3 bases and J by 12 bases, with 21 bases left in between. CDR3 sequence reads: CASSFYRRVLMRQFF. The CDR3 nucleotides read TGTGCCAGCAGCTTCTACCGGAGGGTGTTAATGAGGCAGTTCTTC.

This clonotype appeared a few times. This rearrangement joins TRBV6-5 to TRBJ1-2, with D unresolved. V lost 3 bases and J 2 bases, leaving 10 bases between the germline ends. The germline V gene encodes CDR1 MNHEY and CDR2 SVGAGI. The CDR3 has 14 amino acids. DNA of the CDR3: TGTGCCAGCAGTTATCCCGACACAAACTATGGCTACACCTTC. Translation gives CASSYPDTNYGYTF.

The J gene is TRBJ2-5, the V gene TRBV5-1; 9 bases fit TRBD2. CDR3 length: 15 amino acids. The J segment lost 2 bases and the V segment lost 6 bases, leaving 8 bases of the junction unmatched. The germline CDR1 and CDR2 sequences are SGHRS and YFSETQ. CDR3 sequence: CASKVLAGLQETQYF. CDR3 nucleotide sequence: TGCGCCAGCAAGGTGCTAGCGGGACTTCAAGAGACCCAGTACTTC.

The chain recombines TRBV5-1 with TRBJ2-1; D may be TRBD2 (5 bases). The CDR3 has 15 amino acids. The V gene lost 3 bases and the J gene lost 0 bases, with 10 bases spanning the gap. Germline CDR1 SGHRS, CDR2 YFSETQ. CDR3: CASSSRADSYNEQFF. CDR3 nucleotide sequence: TGCGCCAGCAGCTCCCGAGCGGACTCCTACAATGAGCAGTTCTTC. Filled out from reference TRBV5-1 and TRBJ2-1, the complete variable domain reads KAGVTQTPRYLIKTRGQQVTLSCSPISGHRSVSWYQQTPGQGLQFLFEYFSETQRNKGNFPGRFSGRQFSNSRSEMNVSTLELGDSALYLCASSSRADSYNEQFFGPGTRLTVL.

The chain carries TRBV29-1 and TRBJ2-1; TRBD1 matches at 9 bases. CDR3 length: 14 residues. CDR1 SQVTM and CDR2 ANQGSEA come from the germline V gene. Germline trimming cut 6 bases from V and 2 bases from J; bases unmatched to any gene: 5. The CDR3 sequence is CSVDHRGPYNEQFF. The DNA of the CDR3 is TGCAGCGTGGATCACAGGGGGCCCTACAATGAGCAGTTCTTC.

The chain couples TRBV27 to TRBJ2-1, with 8 nucleotides matching TRBD2. Germline CDR1 and CDR2: MNHEY and SMNVEV (reference sequence). The CDR3 loop spans 15 amino acids. V lost 7 bases and J lost 0; bases outside the gene matches: 5. CDR3 loop: CASTKSGSSYNEQFF. The CDR3 DNA reads TGTGCCAGCACTAAAAGCGGGAGCTCCTACAATGAGCAGTTCTTC.

The chain carries TRBV5-1 and TRBJ1-2, with 7 positions matching TRBD1. The germline V gene encodes CDR1 SGHRS and CDR2 YFSETQ. V trimming: 3 bases; J trimming: 5 bases; junction bases outside the gene matches: 7. The CDR3 has 14 residues. The CDR3, as DNA: TGCGCCAGCAGCTCCGCGGGACAGCCGTATGGCTACACCTTC. Translation gives CASSSAGQPYGYTF.

This chain joins TRBV18 and TRBJ2-7, with 7 bases fitting TRBD1. The germline CDR1 and CDR2 sequences are KGHSH and LQKENI. After removal of 8 bases from V and 1 base from J, the junction contained 11 bases not matched to a gene. CDR3 length: 15 residues. The CDR3 nucleotides read TGTGCCAGCCCAATCGCAGGGGGTGGTTCCTACGAGCAGTACTTC. Translating it yields CASPIAGGGSYEQYF.

The sample holds a few counts of this clonotype. V usage is TRBV7-9 and J usage is TRBJ2-2; D may be TRBD2 (5 bases). CDR1 is SEHNR, CDR2 FQNEAQ, per germline (reference sequence). The CDR3 contains 14 residues. Trimming took 2 bases from V and 3 from J, leaving 7 bases between them. CDR3: CASSLPSYTGELFF. CDR3 nucleotide sequence: TGTGCCAGCAGCTTACCTAGCTACACCGGGGAGCTGTTTTTT.

The chain employs TRBV12-3 or TRBV12-4 and TRBJ1-1; D perhaps matches TRBD1 (5 bases). The CDR3 is 14 residues long. The V and J ends lost 3 bases and 4 bases respectively, with 12 bases between them. As DNA, the CDR3 is TGTGCCAGCAGTTTTGGGTGGGGCATCACTGAAGCTTTCTTT. This codes for CASSFGWGITEAFF.

The V and J genes are TRBV21-1 and TRBJ1-2; the D call in the table, TRBD1, was not verified against the DNA. TRBV21-1 is classified as a pseudogene. The CDR3 is 15 amino acids. This CDR3 is CASSKVRGRRYGYTF. CDR3 DNA: TGTGCCAGCAGCAAAGTACGGGGACGGAGATACGGCTACACCTTC.

This clonotype came up a few times. This chain connects TRBV5-1 to TRBJ1-1; tentatively, D is TRBD1 (6 bases). The CDR3 loop spans 16 amino acids. V lost 4 bases to trimming and J lost 1 base, with 17 bases between them. The germline CDR1 and CDR2 sequences are SGHRS and YFSETQ. The CDR3 reads CASSHDLGGGNTEAFF. In nucleotides, the CDR3 is TGCGCCAGCAGCCACGACCTGGGAGGGGGGAACACTGAAGCTTTCTTT. Together with reference TRBV5-1 and TRBJ1-1, the CDR3 gives the full variable domain: KAGVTQTPRYLIKTRGQQVTLSCSPISGHRSVSWYQQTPGQGLQFLFEYFSETQRNKGNFPGRFSGRQFSNSRSEMNVSTLELGDSALYLCASSHDLGGGNTEAFFGQGTRLTVV.

This clonotype was counted a few times. V is TRBV12-3 or TRBV12-4 and J is TRBJ2-5; a possible D gene is TRBD1 (5 bases). Trimming left V 5 bases short and J 9 bases short, with 19 bases between. The CDR3 length is 14 residues. CDR3 sequence: CASSPDIPPAAQYF. CDR3 nucleotides: TGTGCCAGCAGTCCGGACATTCCCCCCGCGGCCCAGTACTTC.

The rearrangement uses TRBV27 and TRBJ2-3; TRBD2 agrees at 9 bases. Germline V lookup: CDR1 MNHEY, CDR2 SMNVEV (reference sequence). With V trimmed by 5 bases and J by 11 bases, 11 bases remained unmatched. The CDR3 length is 14 residues. CDR3 DNA: TGTGCCAGCAGTCCAGGACTAGCGACACGGAGGCAGTATTTT. Its translation: CASSPGLATRRQYF.

This clonotype was counted ten times or more. The rearrangement links TRBV20-1 to TRBJ2-1, with 7 bases lining up with TRBD2. V dropped 6 bases and J dropped 2; count of bases not matched to a gene: 4. In germline, CDR1 is DFQATT, CDR2 SNEGSKA (reference sequence). The CDR3 extends over 13 amino acids. The chain's CDR3 is CSAPGTTYNEQFF. The CDR3 coding sequence is TGCAGTGCCCCCGGGACTACCTACAATGAGCAGTTCTTC.

This clonotype was seen more than once but under ten times. The chain is built from TRBV5-1 and TRBJ1-5; D might be TRBD1 (6 bases). CDR1 SGHRS and CDR2 YFSETQ come from the germline V gene. V lost 0 bases and J 9 bases, leaving 16 bases between the germline ends. CDR3 length: 15 residues. The CDR3 sequence is CASSLEVGQGMPQHF. In nucleotides, the CDR3 is TGCGCCAGCAGCTTGGAGGTGGGGCAGGGGATGCCCCAGCATTTT.

The rearrangement joins TRBV29-1 to TRBJ1-2, with 8 bases that match TRBD1. Per germline, CDR1 SQVTM and CDR2 ANQGSEA. The CDR3 is 13 residues long. J gave up 5 bases and V 5 bases, and 7 bases lay outside the gene matches. The CDR3 coding sequence is TGCAGCGTTACACCGACAGGGGATTATGGCTACACCTTC. This gives the protein CSVTPTGDYGYTF.

The rearrangement links TRBV9 to TRBJ1-1, with D unclear. Trimming removed 4 bases from V and 1 base from J, with 8 bases in between. This CDR3 spans 13 amino acids. Germline loops: CDR1 SGDLS, CDR2 YYNGEE. In nucleotides, the CDR3 is TGTGCCAGCAGCCTCCGACAGAACACTGAAGCTTTCTTT. Translation: CASSLRQNTEAFF.

In this sample, this clonotype turned up a few times. The CDR3 DNA reads as TGTGCCAGCAGCATCCGGGACTCCTCCCTCCACTTT. The encoded protein is CASSIRDSSLHF. The V call is TRBV7-9, the J call TRBJ1-6; a possible D gene is TRBD1 (5 bases). Trimming took 5 bases from V and 14 from J, leaving 13 bases between them. The CDR3 consists of 12 residues. Germline CDR1 and CDR2: SEHNR and FQNEAQ (reference sequence).

This clonotype turned up a few times. V gene TRBV7-9 combines with J gene TRBJ1-1, with TRBD1 identical over 7 bases. Germline loops: CDR1 SEHNR, CDR2 FQNEAQ (reference sequence). Losses at the gene ends were 5 bases for V and 5 bases for J; bases not matched to a gene: 8. The CDR3 is 14 residues long. The CDR3 is CASSRQQGSTEAFF. The CDR3 coding sequence is TGTGCCAGCAGCCGACAACAGGGGTCTACTGAAGCTTTCTTT.

There are many counts of this clonotype. V is TRBV12-3 or TRBV12-4 and J is TRBJ2-1; D is unresolved. The CDR3 runs 12 residues. V dropped 1 base and J dropped 7 bases, with 5 bases sitting between them. CDR3 loop: CASSLVGNEQFF. CDR3 DNA sequence: TGTGCCAGCAGTTTAGTGGGGAATGAGCAGTTCTTC.

Only a few counts were recorded for this clonotype. The junction departs from the called germline gene at one end, perhaps through a read error. V gene TRBV2 combines with J gene TRBJ1-1; D is uncertain. The CDR3 runs 11 residues. Germline V lookup: CDR1 SNHLY, CDR2 FYNNEI. The CDR3 nucleotides are TGTGCCAGCAGTCAAGCCCCATCCGCTTTCTTT. This gives the protein CASSQAPSAFF.

CDR3 protein: CASSVIVGYGYTF. The CDR3 DNA reads as TGTGCCAGCAGTGTAATAGTTGGCTATGGCTACACCTTC. V gene TRBV27 combines with J gene TRBJ1-2; D remains ambiguous. This CDR3 is 13 amino acids long. Trimming shortened V by 5 bases and J by 4 bases, and 11 bases separated the two germline ends. Germline-derived CDR1 and CDR2 are MNHEY and SMNVEV (reference sequence).

The genes are TRBV12-3 or TRBV12-4 and TRBJ1-5; tentative D call: TRBD1 (5 bases). V lost 3 bases and J lost 6, with 9 bases in between. The CDR3 has 13 amino acids. CDR3 loop: CASSFWGGQPQHF. CDR3 in DNA: TGTGCCAGCAGTTTTTGGGGGGGTCAGCCCCAGCATTTT.

This clonotype was picked up a small number of times. This chain connects TRBV13 to TRBJ2-7; D perhaps matches TRBD2 (6 bases). Germline values: CDR1 PRHDT, CDR2 FYEKMQ (reference sequence). CDR3 length: 13 residues. V was shortened by 5 bases and J by 1 base, with 9 bases between the two germline ends. For the CDR3, the DNA is TGTGCCAGCAGCACGGGGAGGTCCTACGAGCAGTACTTC. It is translated as CASSTGRSYEQYF.

The CDR3 region has the DNA TGCGCCAGCAGTGAGTCCGCGGACAGCTCCTACAATGAGCAGTTCTTC. Translation gives CASSESADSSYNEQFF. The chain employs TRBV10-2 and TRBJ2-1; weak D call: TRBD1 (6 bases). CDR1 is WSHSY, CDR2 SAAADI, per germline. CDR3 length: 16 residues. The V end lost 0 bases, the J end lost 0 bases, and 9 bases lay between the germline ends.

The V gene is TRBV5-1, the J gene TRBJ2-7, with 7 bases fitting TRBD1. The germline V gene encodes CDR1 SGHRS and CDR2 YFSETQ. The CDR3 loop spans 14 amino acids. Trimming took 3 bases from V and 4 from J; bases not matched to a gene: 7. CDR3 coding DNA: TGCGCCAGCAGCTCCAGACAGGGACAATACGAGCAGTACTTC. Amino acid sequence: CASSSRQGQYEQYF.

CDR3 sequence reads: CASSITSGRNNEQFF. The CDR3 DNA follows: TGTGCCAGCAGCATAACTAGCGGGAGAAACAATGAGCAGTTCTTC. The chain has TRBV5-6 and TRBJ2-1; 11 bases match TRBD2. CDR3 length: 15 amino acids. After removal of 4 bases from V and 5 bases from J, the junction contained 5 bases not matched to a gene. Germline CDR1 and CDR2: SGHDT and YYEEEE.

This clonotype has a handful of counts. V gene TRBV12-3 or TRBV12-4 combines with J gene TRBJ2-1, with D unclear. Trimming took off 8 bases at V and 6 bases at J, with 8 bases between the two ends. The CDR3 has 11 amino acids. Here the CDR3 reads CASLRFNEQFF. The CDR3 bases are TGTGCCAGCCTCCGATTCAATGAGCAGTTCTTC.

This chain uses TRBV6-5 with TRBJ1-2; D is undetermined. V dropped 6 bases and J dropped 6 bases, with 20 bases sitting between them. The CDR3 has 15 residues. Germline CDR1 MNHEY, CDR2 SVGAGI. The CDR3 spells CASSYVDGVGDGYTF. The DNA of the CDR3 is TGTGCCAGCAGCTACGTGGACGGGGTTGGGGATGGCTACACCTTC.